These 18 T cell receptor beta chains were all obtained from the same sample, sequenced in a study of regulatory T cells in long-lasting Graves disease. The sample's time point: newly diagnosed GD, antithyroid drugs for less than 3 months. PBMC RNA was the source of the TCR library. For TCR beta, libraries came from iRepertoire HTBI primers and Arm-PCR of CDR3 regions. TCRdb analysed the multiplex PCR reads with MiXCR anew, one entry per CDR3 protein. Among 250,000 or so distinct CDR3 sequences listed, 20% to 25% were seen once. This material consisted of peripheral blood mononuclear cells (PBMCs), taken at new diagnosis, from a patient treated with antithyroid drugs. These receptors all stem from a female donor with Graves disease.

This clonotype is a singleton in its sample. At one of its ends the junction is not consistent with the germline gene, which may arise from a read error. V gene TRBV20-1 combines with J gene TRBJ2-1; 12 bases match TRBD2. The CDR3 is 15 amino acids. The germline V gene has CDR1 DFQATT and CDR2 SNEGSKA (reference sequence). The CDR3 sequence is CSARGLAGLGDEQFF. Here the CDR3 DNA reads TGCAGTGCCAGAGGACTAGCGGGGCTCGGTGATGAGCAGTTCTTC.

The table lists this clonotype with a few counts. The junction shows a germline mismatch at one end, possibly a read error. The V and J genes are TRBV5-1 and TRBJ2-1; TRBD2 matches at 9 bases. The CDR3 is made up of 14 amino acids. CDR1 SGHRS and CDR2 YFSETQ come from the germline V gene. In nucleotides, the CDR3 is TGCGCCAGCAGCTTAATAGCGGGGGATAATGGGCAGTTCTTC. Translated: CASSLIAGDNGQFF.

At least ten counts were recorded for this clonotype. The rearrangement uses TRBV7-3 and TRBJ2-1; 7 bases match TRBD2. Germline CDR1 is SGHTA and CDR2 is FQGTGA. The ends lost 5 bases at V and 1 base at J; junction bases unmatched: 2. This CDR3 is built from 14 residues. This CDR3 reads CASSRAGSYNEQFF. The DNA for the CDR3 is TGTGCCAGCAGCAGAGCGGGGTCCTACAATGAGCAGTTCTTC.

This clonotype was counted ten times or more. CDR3 sequence reads: CASSYRDRGDEQFF. The CDR3 DNA reads TGCGCCAGCAGCTATCGGGACAGGGGCGATGAGCAGTTCTTC. The chain couples TRBV5-1 to TRBJ2-1; 10 nucleotides agree with TRBD1. The germline CDR1 and CDR2 sequences are SGHRS and YFSETQ. The J segment lost 8 bases and the V segment lost 3 bases, leaving 5 bases of the junction unmatched. This CDR3 has 14 residues. The variable domain in full, completed from reference TRBV5-1 and TRBJ2-1, reads KAGVTQTPRYLIKTRGQQVTLSCSPISGHRSVSWYQQTPGQGLQFLFEYFSETQRNKGNFPGRFSGRQFSNSRSEMNVSTLELGDSALYLCASSYRDRGDEQFFGPGTRLTVL.

This clonotype has ten or more counts. The chain employs TRBV9 and TRBJ1-1; D is undetermined. The CDR3 has 12 residues. Trimming removed 4 bases at V and 2 bases at J, with 6 bases between. Germline V lookup: CDR1 SGDLS, CDR2 YYNGEE. CDR3 residues: CASSPANTEAFF. The DNA of the CDR3 is TGTGCCAGCAGCCCAGCTAACACTGAAGCTTTCTTT.

The V gene is TRBV7-2, the J gene TRBJ2-5; D perhaps matches TRBD2 (7 bases). V gave up 0 bases and J gave up 5 bases, with 10 bases separating them. Per the germline V gene, CDR1 is SGHTA and CDR2 is FQGNSA. This CDR3 region has 14 residues. The CDR3 loop is CASSLAGGLETQYF. The CDR3 coding sequence is TGTGCCAGCAGCTTAGCCGGGGGGCTCGAGACCCAGTACTTC.

As for this clonotype: This likely stems from a read error, as it lies one base from a far larger clone. The chain joins TRBV11-2 to TRBJ2-1; TRBD1 matches at 12 bases. This CDR3 is built from 15 residues. Germline V CDR1 and CDR2: SGHAT, FQNNGV. V lost 5 bases, J lost 8 bases, and 7 bases stayed unmatched. The CDR3 is CASSRGTGGADEQFF. The CDR3 DNA is TGTGCCAGCAGCCGCGGGACAGGGGGCGCGGATGAGCAGTTCTTC.

This clonotype has a count of ten or more. The J gene is TRBJ2-4, the V gene TRBV7-2; 9 bases align to TRBD1. V was pared by 0 bases and J by 7 bases, with 10 bases of the junction left unmatched. Germline CDR1 and CDR2: SGHTA and FQGNSA. The CDR3 runs to 17 residues. CDR3 region: CASSLAYTGGARNIQYF. CDR3 bases: TGTGCCAGCAGCTTAGCGTACACAGGGGGCGCAAGGAACATTCAGTACTTC.

This clonotype was seen at least ten times. J is TRBJ1-1 and V is TRBV2; TRBD1 matches at 10 bases. Germline loops: CDR1 SNHLY, CDR2 FYNNEI. The CDR3 contains 14 residues. V dropped 6 bases and J dropped 5; count of bases not matched to a gene: 6. In nucleotides, the CDR3 is TGTGCCAGCAGAGTCCCGGGACAGGGGACTGAAGCTTTCTTT. Protein product: CASRVPGQGTEAFF.

There are a few counts of this clonotype. J is TRBJ2-3 and V is TRBV9; 14 nucleotides align to TRBD2. CDR1 is SGDLS, CDR2 YYNGEE, per germline. Trimming took 5 bases from V and 9 from J; bases not matched to a gene: 5. The CDR3 has 14 residues. The CDR3 sequence is CASRAGTSGGTQYF. The CDR3 bases are TGTGCCAGCAGAGCCGGGACTAGCGGGGGCACGCAGTATTTT. Supplemented by reference TRBV9 and TRBJ2-3, the full variable domain reads DSGVTQTPKHLITATGQRVTLRCSPRSGDLSVYWYQQSLDQGLQFLIQYYNGEERAKGNILERFSAQQFPDLHSELNLSSLELGDSALYFCASRAGTSGGTQYFGPGTRLTVL.

This clonotype was seen many times. J is TRBJ1-3 and V is TRBV29-1; D call uncertain. Trimming removed 3 bases from V and 0 bases from J, with 6 bases in between. The CDR3 has 13 residues. Germline values: CDR1 SQVTM, CDR2 ANQGSEA. As DNA, the CDR3 is TGCAGCGTTGAGTTTAACTCTGGAAACACCATATATTTT. Translated: CSVEFNSGNTIYF.

J is TRBJ2-1 and V is TRBV19; TRBD2 matches at 8 bases. The CDR3 is 12 amino acids. Trimming at V came to 5 bases and at J to 10 bases, leaving 4 bases not matched to a gene. Germline values: CDR1 LNHDA, CDR2 SQIVND (reference sequence). The CDR3 sequence: CASSSAGVEQFF. The CDR3 bases are TGTGCCAGTAGTTCAGCGGGAGTGGAGCAGTTCTTC.

The table lists this clonotype with many counts. This sequence joins TRBV5-5 and TRBJ2-1, with D perhaps matching TRBD2 (5 bases). The CDR3 covers 13 residues. Germline assignment: CDR1 SGHKS and CDR2 YYEKEE (reference sequence). The V end was cut by 1 base, the J end by 9 bases, with 11 bases between. The CDR3 sequence: CASSLRESREQFF. In DNA, the CDR3 is TGTGCCAGCAGCTTGCGGGAATCGCGTGAGCAGTTCTTC.

As to this clonotype: A much larger clone is a single base away; this may be a read error. The final CDR3 position lacks the conserved phenylalanine or tryptophan, pointing to a likely read error. This chain uses TRBV6-1 with TRBJ1-5; D not certain. The ends were cut back, 6 bases at V and 0 bases at J, with 12 bases in the middle. The germline CDR1 and CDR2 sequences are MNHNS and SASEGT. This CDR3 is built from 15 residues. DNA of the CDR3: TGTGCCAGCAGACCTTTAAGCCATAGCAATCAGCCCCAGCATTTA. Residues: CASRPLSHSNQPQHL.

This clonotype has more than one count but fewer than ten. The CDR3 sequence is CASSLRDRGFEQYF. The CDR3 coding sequence is TGTGCCAGCAGCTTAAGGGACAGGGGATTCGAGCAGTACTTC. The chain couples TRBV7-9 to TRBJ2-7; TRBD1 matches 10 bases. The CDR3 extends over 14 amino acids. Germline V lookup: CDR1 SEHNR, CDR2 FQNEAQ (reference sequence). The ends lost 2 bases at V and 6 bases at J; junction bases unmatched: 4.

This clonotype was recorded at least ten times. The rearrangement links TRBV29-1 to TRBJ1-5; a weak D match, TRBD1 (5 bases). The germline V gene encodes CDR1 SQVTM and CDR2 ANQGSEA. The CDR3 totals 15 residues. The ends were cut back, 8 bases at V and 4 bases at J, with 21 bases in the middle. In DNA form, the CDR3 reads TGCAGCCCCAAAGTTGAGGGGTATAGAAATCAGCCCCAGCATTTT. Translating it yields CSPKVEGYRNQPQHF.

This clonotype occurred a few times. The chain uses TRBV9 and TRBJ2-1; possible D gene TRBD2, 5 bases. Germline V lookup: CDR1 SGDLS, CDR2 YYNGEE. Trimming shortened V by 3 bases and J by 0 bases, and 13 bases separated the two germline ends. The length of the CDR3 is 16 residues. CDR3 loop: CASSETVGSSYNEQFF. The CDR3 DNA reads TGTGCCAGCAGCGAAACGGTGGGGAGCTCCTACAATGAGCAGTTCTTC.

This clonotype was found many times. This chain links TRBV12-3 or TRBV12-4 with TRBJ1-5; D possibly corresponds to TRBD1 (5 bases). The CDR3 length is 16 residues. Trimming took off 3 bases at V and 0 bases at J, with 12 bases between the two ends. CDR3 loop: CASSLGVRHSNQPQHF. The DNA of the CDR3 is TGTGCCAGCAGTTTGGGGGTCCGACATAGCAATCAGCCCCAGCATTTT.